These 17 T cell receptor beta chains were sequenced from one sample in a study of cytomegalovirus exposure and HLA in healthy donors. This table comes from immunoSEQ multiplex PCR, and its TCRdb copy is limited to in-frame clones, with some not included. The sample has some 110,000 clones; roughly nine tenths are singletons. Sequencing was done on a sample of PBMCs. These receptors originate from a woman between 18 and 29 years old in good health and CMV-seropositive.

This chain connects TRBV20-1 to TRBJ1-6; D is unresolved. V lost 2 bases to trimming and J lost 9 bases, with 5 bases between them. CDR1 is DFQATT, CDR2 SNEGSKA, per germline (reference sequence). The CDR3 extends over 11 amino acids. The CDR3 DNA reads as TGCAGTGCTAGAAGCGGTTCACCCCTCCACTTT. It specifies CSARSGSPLHF.

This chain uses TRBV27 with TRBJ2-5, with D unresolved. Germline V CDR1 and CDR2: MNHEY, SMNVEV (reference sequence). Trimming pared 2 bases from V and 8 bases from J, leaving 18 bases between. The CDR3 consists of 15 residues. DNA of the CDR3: TGTGCCAGCAGTTTAGGGCAGGCGTTCGGTGGAACCCAGTACTTC. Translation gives CASSLGQAFGGTQYF.

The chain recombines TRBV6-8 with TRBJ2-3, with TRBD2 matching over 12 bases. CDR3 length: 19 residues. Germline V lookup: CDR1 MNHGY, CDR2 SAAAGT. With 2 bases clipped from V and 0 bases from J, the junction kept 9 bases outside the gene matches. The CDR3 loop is CASSYLTSGGPDSTDTQYF. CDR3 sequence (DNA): TGTGCCAGCAGTTACCTTACTAGCGGGGGGCCGGATAGCACAGATACGCAGTATTTT.

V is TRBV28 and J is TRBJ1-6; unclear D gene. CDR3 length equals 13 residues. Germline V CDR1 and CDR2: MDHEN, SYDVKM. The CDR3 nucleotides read TGTTCAACGGGGTCGGCCTATAATTCACCCCTCCACTTT. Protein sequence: CSTGSAYNSPLHF.

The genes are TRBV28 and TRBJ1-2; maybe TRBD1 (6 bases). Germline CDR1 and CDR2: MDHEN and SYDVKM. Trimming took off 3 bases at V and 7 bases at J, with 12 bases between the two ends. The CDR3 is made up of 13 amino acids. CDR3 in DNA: TGTGCCAGCAGTTTCCGACAGGCGACTGGCTACACCTTC. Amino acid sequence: CASSFRQATGYTF.

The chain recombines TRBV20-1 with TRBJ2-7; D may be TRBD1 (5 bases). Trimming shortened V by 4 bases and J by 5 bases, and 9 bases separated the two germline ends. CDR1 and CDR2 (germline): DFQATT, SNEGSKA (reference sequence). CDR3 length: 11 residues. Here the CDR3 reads CSATGPNEQYV. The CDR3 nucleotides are TGCAGTGCTACAGGGCCCAACGAGCAGTACGTC.

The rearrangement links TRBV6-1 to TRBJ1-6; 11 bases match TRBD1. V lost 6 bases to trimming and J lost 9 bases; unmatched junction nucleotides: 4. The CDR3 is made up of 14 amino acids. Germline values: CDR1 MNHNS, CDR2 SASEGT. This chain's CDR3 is CASRSGTGGSPLHF. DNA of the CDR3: TGTGCCAGCAGGTCCGGGACAGGGGGTTCACCCCTCCACTTT.

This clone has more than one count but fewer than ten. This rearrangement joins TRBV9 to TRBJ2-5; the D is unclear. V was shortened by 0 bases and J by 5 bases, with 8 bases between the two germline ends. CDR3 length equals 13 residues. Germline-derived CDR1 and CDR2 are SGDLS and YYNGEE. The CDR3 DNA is TGTGCCAGCAGCGTAGGGTCACATGAGACCCAGTACTTC. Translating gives CASSVGSHETQYF.

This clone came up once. CDR3 nucleotide sequence: TGCGCCAGCAGCCAAGGAGCCCTCCGGGGTTATGGCTACACCTTC. It is translated as CASSQGALRGYGYTF. The rearrangement joins TRBV4-1 to TRBJ1-2; no clear D gene. CDR1 is MGHRA, CDR2 YSYEKL, per germline. Trimming removed 1 base from V and 5 bases from J, with 14 bases in between. The CDR3 is 15 residues long.

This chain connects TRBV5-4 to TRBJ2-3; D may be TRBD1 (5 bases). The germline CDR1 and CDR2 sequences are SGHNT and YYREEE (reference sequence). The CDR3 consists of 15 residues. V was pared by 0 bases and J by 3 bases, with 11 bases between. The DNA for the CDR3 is TGTGCCAGCAGCTTGGGGCAGGGTTTTACAGATACGCAGTATTTT. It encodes CASSLGQGFTDTQYF.

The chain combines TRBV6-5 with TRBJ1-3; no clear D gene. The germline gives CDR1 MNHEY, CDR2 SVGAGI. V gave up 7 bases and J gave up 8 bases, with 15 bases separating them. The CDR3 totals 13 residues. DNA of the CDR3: TGTGCCAGCACTGCGAGGATTCGGGACACCATATATTTT. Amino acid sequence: CASTARIRDTIYF.

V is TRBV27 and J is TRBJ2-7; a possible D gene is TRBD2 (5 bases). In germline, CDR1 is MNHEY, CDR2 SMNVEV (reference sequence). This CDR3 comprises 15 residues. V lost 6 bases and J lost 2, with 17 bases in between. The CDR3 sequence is CASSPTITRTYEQYF. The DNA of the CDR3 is TGTGCCAGCAGCCCGACTATAACCCGGACCTACGAGCAGTACTTC.

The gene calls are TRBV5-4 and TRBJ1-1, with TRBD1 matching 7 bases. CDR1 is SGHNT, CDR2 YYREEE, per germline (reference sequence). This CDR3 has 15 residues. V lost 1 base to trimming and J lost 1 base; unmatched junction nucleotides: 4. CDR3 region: CASSLPGQPNTEAFF. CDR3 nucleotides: TGTGCCAGCAGCTTGCCGGGACAGCCGAACACTGAAGCTTTCTTT.

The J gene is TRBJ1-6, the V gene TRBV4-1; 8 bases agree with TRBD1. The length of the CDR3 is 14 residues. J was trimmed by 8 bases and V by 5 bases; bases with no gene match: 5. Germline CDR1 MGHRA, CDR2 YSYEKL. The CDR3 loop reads CASSFGTGDSPLHF. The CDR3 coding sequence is TGCGCCAGCAGCTTCGGGACAGGAGATTCACCCCTCCACTTT.

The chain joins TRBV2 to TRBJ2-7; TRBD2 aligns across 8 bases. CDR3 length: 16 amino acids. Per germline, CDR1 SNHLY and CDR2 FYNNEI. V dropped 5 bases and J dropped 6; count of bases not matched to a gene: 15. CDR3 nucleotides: TGTGCCAGCAGTACTAGCGTTCGGGGGGGCGGGAGCGAGCAGTACTTC. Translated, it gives CASSTSVRGGGSEQYF.

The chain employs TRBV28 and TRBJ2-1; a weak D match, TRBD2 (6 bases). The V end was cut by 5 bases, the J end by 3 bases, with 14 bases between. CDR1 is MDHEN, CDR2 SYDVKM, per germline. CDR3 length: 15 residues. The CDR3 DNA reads TGTGCCAGCAGTGGCGCCCCGGGGGTCTACAATGAGCAGTTCTTC. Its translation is CASSGAPGVYNEQFF. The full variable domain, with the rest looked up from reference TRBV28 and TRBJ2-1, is DVKVTQSSRYLVKRTGEKVFLECVQDMDHENMFWYRQDPGLGLRLIYFSYDVKMKEKGDIPEGYSVSREKKERFSLILESASTNQTSMYLCASSGAPGVYNEQFFGPGTRLTVL.

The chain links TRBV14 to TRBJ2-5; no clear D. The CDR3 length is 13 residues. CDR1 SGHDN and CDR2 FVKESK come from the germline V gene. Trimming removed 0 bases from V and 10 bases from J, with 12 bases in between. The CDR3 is CASSQEAPRSQYF. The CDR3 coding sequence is TGTGCCAGCAGCCAAGAGGCCCCCCGGAGCCAGTACTTC.